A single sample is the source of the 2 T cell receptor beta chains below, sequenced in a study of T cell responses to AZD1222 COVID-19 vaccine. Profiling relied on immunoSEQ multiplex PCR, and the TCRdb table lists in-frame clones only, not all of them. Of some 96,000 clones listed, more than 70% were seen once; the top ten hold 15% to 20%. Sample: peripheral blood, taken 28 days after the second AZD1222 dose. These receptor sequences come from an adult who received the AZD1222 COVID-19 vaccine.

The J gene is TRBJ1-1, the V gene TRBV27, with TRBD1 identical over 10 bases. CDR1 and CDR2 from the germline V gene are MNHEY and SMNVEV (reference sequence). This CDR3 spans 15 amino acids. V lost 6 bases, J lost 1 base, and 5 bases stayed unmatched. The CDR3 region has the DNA TGTGCCAGCAGGACAGGGGGCGCACGGAACACTGAAGCTTTCTTT. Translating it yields CASRTGGARNTEAFF.

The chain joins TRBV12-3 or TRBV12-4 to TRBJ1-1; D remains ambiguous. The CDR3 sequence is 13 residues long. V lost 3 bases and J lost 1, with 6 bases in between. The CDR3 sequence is CASSFFGNTEAFF. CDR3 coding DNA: TGTGCCAGCAGTTTTTTTGGGAACACTGAAGCTTTCTTT.